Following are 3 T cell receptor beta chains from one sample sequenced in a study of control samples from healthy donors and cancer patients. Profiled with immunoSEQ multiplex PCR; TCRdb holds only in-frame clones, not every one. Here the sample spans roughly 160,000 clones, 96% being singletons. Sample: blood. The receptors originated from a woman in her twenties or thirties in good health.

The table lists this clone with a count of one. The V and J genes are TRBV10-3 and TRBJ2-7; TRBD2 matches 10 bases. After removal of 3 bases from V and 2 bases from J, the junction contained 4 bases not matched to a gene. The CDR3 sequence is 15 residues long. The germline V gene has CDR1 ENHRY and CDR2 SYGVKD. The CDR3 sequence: CAISDITSGTYEQYF. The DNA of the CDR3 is TGTGCCATCAGTGATATAACTAGCGGGACCTACGAGCAGTACTTC.

CDR3 nucleotide sequence: TGTGCCAGCAGTTACGGGCAGGCCCACTATGGCTACACCTTC. Translated: CASSYGQAHYGYTF. This sequence joins TRBV6-6 and TRBJ1-2, with D uncertain. The CDR3 totals 14 residues. Germline CDR1 reads MNHNY; CDR2 reads SVGAGI (reference sequence). Trimming removed 2 bases at V and 3 bases at J, with 10 bases between.

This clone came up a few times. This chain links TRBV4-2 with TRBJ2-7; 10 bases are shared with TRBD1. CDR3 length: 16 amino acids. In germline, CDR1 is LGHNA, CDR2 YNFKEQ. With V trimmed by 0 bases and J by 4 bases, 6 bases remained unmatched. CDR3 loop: CASSQEEADRGYEQYF. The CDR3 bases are TGTGCCAGCAGCCAAGAAGAGGCGGACAGGGGGTACGAGCAGTACTTC.